This paragraph covers one TCR beta chain sequence. This record comes from a study of blood T cell repertoires in COVID-19. Turning to the study itself: COVID-19 samples collected from the United States, Italy and Spain covered acute and convalescent phases. From T cells, B-cell-depleted T cells, or PBMCs came the material, which was cDNA or gDNA.

Only in-frame clones appear in the TCRdb table, and some are missing; sequencing was by immunoSEQ multiplex PCR. The sample carries about 110,000 clones, just over 70% recorded once. The CDR3 sequence is 14 residues long. From germline, CDR1 is SGHRS and CDR2 YFSETQ. V lost 0 bases, J lost 5 bases, and 4 bases stayed unmatched. The sample taken for sequencing was peripheral blood. This chain joins TRBV5-1 and TRBJ1-2; 7 nucleotides match TRBD1. The receptor comes from a woman in her forties with acute or convalescent COVID-19. For the CDR3, the DNA is TGCGCCAGCAGCTTGGGGCAGGGGGGATATGGCTACACCTTC. This sequence encodes CASSLGQGGYGYTF.